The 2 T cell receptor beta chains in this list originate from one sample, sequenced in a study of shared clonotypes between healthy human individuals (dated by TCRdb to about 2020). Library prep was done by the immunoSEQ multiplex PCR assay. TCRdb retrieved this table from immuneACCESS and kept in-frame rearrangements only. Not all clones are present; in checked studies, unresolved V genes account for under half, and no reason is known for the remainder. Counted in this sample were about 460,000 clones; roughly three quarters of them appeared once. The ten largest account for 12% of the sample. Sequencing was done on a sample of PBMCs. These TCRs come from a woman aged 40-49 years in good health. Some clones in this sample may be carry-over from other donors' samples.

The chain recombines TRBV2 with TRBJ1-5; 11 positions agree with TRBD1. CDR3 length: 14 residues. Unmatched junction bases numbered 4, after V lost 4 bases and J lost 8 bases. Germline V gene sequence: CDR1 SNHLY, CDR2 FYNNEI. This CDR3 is CASSAWDRGEPQHF. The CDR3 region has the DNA TGTGCCAGCAGTGCTTGGGACAGGGGGGAGCCCCAGCATTTT.

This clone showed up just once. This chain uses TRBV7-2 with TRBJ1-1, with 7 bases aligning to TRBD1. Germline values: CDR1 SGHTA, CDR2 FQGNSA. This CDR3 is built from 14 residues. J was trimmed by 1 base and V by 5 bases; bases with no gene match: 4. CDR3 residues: CASSPDRSNTEAFF. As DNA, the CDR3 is TGTGCCAGCAGCCCGGACAGGTCGAACACTGAAGCTTTCTTT.